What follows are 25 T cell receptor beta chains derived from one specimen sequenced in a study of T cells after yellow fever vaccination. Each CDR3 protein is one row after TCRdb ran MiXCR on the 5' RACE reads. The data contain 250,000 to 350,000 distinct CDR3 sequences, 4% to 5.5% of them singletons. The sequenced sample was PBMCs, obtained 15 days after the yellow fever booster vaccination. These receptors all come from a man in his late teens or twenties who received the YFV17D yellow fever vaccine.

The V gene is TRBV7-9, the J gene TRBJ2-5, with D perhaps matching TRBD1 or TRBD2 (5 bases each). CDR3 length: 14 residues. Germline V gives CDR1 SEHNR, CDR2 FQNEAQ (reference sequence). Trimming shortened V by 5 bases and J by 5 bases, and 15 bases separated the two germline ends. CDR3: CASSLPGLWETQYF. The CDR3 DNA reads TGTGCCAGCAGCCTCCCGGGGCTTTGGGAGACCCAGTACTTC.

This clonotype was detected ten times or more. CDR3 nucleotide sequence: TGTGCCATCAGTGAGACAGGGAAGGCTGGCTACACCTTC. As protein: CAISETGKAGYTF. The J gene is TRBJ1-2, the V gene TRBV10-3; perhaps TRBD1 as D (6 bases). V lost 2 bases and J lost 7, with 11 bases in between. Germline CDR1 reads ENHRY; CDR2 reads SYGVKD. The CDR3 contains 13 residues.

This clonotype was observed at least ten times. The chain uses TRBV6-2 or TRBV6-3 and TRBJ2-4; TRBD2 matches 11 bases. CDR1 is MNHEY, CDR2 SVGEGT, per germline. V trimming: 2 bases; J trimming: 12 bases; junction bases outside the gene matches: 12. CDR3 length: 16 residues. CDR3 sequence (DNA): TGTGCCAGCAGTTACCTGGGGCTAGCGGGGGGACATCATCAGTACTTC. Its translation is CASSYLGLAGGHHQYF.

CDR3 amino acids: CASSSRASGTVINEQFF. Here the CDR3 DNA reads TGTGCCAGCAGCTCAAGAGCTTCCGGGACAGTTATCAATGAGCAGTTCTTC. The chain recombines TRBV7-3 with TRBJ2-1; 7 nucleotides match TRBD1. The CDR3 totals 17 residues. V was clipped by 4 bases and J by 6 bases; unmatched bases: 15. The germline V gene encodes CDR1 SGHTA and CDR2 FQGTGA.

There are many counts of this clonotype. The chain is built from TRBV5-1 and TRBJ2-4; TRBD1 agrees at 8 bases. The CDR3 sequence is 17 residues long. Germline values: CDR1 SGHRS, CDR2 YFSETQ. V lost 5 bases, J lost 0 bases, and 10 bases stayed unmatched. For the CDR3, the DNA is TGCGCCAGCAGAACAGACCAGGGGGCCCTAGCCAAAAACATTCAGTACTTC. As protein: CASRTDQGALAKNIQYF.

The CDR3 sequence: CASRRQGADGYTF. CDR3 nucleotides: TGTGCCAGCAGGAGACAGGGGGCGGATGGCTACACCTTC. V and J are TRBV28 and TRBJ1-2; TRBD1 aligns across 10 bases. The CDR3 contains 13 residues. Per the germline V gene, CDR1 is MDHEN and CDR2 is SYDVKM. J was trimmed by 6 bases and V by 6 bases; bases with no gene match: 4.

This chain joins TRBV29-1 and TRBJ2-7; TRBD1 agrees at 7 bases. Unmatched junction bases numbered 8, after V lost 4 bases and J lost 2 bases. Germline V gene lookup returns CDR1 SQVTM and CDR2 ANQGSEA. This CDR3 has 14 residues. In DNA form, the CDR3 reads TGCAGCGTTGCAGGGGGTAGAAACCCCTACGAGCAGTACGTC. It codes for CSVAGGRNPYEQYV.

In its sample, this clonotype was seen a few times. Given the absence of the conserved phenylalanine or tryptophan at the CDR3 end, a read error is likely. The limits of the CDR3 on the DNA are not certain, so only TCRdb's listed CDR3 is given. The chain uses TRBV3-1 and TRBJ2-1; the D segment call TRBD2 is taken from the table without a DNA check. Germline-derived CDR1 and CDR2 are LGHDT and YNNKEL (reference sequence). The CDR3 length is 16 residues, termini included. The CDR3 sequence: CASSQAQVLSGGALTY.

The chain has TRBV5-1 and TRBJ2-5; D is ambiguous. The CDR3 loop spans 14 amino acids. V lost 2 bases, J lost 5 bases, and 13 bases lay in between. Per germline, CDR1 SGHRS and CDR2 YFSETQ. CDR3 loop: CASSFDRTVETQYF. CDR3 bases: TGCGCCAGCAGCTTTGATAGAACGGTGGAGACCCAGTACTTC. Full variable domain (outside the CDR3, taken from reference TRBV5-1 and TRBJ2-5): KAGVTQTPRYLIKTRGQQVTLSCSPISGHRSVSWYQQTPGQGLQFLFEYFSETQRNKGNFPGRFSGRQFSNSRSEMNVSTLELGDSALYLCASSFDRTVETQYFGPGTRLLVL.

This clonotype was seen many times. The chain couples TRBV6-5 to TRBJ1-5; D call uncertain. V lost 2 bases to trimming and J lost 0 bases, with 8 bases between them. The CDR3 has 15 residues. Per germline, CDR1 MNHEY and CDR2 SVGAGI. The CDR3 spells CASSYRQNSNQPQHF. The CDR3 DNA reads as TGTGCCAGCAGTTACCGCCAGAATAGCAATCAGCCCCAGCATTTT.

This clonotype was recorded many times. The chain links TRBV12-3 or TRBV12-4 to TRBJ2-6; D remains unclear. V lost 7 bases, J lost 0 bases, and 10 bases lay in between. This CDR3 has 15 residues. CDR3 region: CASTRPGSGANVLTF. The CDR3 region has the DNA TGTGCCAGCACACGGCCTGGCTCTGGGGCCAACGTCCTGACTTTC.

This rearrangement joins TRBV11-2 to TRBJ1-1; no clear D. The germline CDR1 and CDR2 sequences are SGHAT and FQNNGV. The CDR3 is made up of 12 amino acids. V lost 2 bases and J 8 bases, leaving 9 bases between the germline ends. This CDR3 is CASSLRTVEAFF. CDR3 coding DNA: TGTGCCAGCAGCTTACGAACGGTCGAAGCTTTCTTT.

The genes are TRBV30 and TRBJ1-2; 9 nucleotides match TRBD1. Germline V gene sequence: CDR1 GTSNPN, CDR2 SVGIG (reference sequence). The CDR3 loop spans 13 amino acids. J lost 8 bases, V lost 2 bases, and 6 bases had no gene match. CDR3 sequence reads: CAWSLNRGQGYTF. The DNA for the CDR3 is TGTGCCTGGAGTCTAAACAGGGGGCAGGGCTACACCTTC.

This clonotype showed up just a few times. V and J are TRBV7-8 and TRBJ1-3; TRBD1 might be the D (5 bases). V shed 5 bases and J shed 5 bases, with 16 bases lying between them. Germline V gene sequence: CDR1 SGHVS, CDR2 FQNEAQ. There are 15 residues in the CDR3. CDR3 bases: TGTGCCAGCAGCCCTCCGGGAGGGGAGAGAAACACCATATATTTT. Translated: CASSPPGGERNTIYF.

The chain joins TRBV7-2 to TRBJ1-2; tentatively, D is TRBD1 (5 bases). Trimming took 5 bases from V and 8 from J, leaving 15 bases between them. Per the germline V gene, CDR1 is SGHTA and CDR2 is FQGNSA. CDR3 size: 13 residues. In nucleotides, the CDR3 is TGTGCCAGCAGCCCAGGGACTCGGCTCGGCTACACCTTC. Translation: CASSPGTRLGYTF.

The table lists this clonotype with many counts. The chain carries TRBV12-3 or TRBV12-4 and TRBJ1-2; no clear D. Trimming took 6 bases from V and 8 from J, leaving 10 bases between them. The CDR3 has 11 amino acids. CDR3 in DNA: TGTGCCAGCAGCCTGGGCGTGGGCTACACCTTC. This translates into CASSLGVGYTF.

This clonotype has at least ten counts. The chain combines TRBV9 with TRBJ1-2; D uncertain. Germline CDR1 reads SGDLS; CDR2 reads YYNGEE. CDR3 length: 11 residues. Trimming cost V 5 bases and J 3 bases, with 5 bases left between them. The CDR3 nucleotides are TGTGCCAGCAGAAGGGACTATGGCTACACCTTC. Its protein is CASRRDYGYTF.

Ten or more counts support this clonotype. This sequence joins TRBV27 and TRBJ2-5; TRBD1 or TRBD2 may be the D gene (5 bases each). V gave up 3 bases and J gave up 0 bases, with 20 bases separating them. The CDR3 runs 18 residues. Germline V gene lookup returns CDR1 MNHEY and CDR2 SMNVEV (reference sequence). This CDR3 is CASSFPAKGRYYQETQYF. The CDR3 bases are TGTGCCAGCAGTTTCCCCGCCAAGGGGAGATACTACCAAGAGACCCAGTACTTC.

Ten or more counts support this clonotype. CDR3 sequence (DNA): TGCAGTGTCCCTTATGAGCAGAACACTGAAGCTTTCTTT. This translates into CSVPYEQNTEAFF. V gene TRBV20-1 combines with J gene TRBJ1-1; D gene unclear. With 7 bases removed from V and 1 base from J, the gap between germline ends came to 13 bases. The CDR3 has 13 residues. Germline assignment: CDR1 DFQATT and CDR2 SNEGSKA (reference sequence).

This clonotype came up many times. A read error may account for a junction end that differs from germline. DNA for the CDR3: TGTGCCAGGAAAAAAAACAGGGAGTTACCTTTC. Translation gives CARKKNRELPF. The V call is TRBV6-4, the J call TRBJ2-5; possible D gene TRBD1, 6 bases. Germline-derived CDR1 and CDR2 are MRHNA and SNTAGT. The CDR3 loop spans 11 amino acids.

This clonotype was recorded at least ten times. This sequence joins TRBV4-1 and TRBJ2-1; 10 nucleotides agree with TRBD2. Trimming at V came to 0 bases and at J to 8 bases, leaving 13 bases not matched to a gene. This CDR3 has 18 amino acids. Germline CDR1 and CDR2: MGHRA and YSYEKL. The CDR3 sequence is CASSQETESGGARYEQFF. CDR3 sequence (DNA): TGCGCCAGCAGCCAAGAGACGGAGAGCGGGGGGGCCCGGTATGAGCAGTTCTTC.

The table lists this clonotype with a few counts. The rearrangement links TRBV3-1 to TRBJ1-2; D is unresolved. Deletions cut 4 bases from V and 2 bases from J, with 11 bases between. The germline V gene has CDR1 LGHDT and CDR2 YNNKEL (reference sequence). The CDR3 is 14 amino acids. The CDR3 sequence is CASSLGKANYGYTF. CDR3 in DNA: TGTGCCAGCAGCCTCGGTAAAGCAAACTATGGCTACACCTTC.

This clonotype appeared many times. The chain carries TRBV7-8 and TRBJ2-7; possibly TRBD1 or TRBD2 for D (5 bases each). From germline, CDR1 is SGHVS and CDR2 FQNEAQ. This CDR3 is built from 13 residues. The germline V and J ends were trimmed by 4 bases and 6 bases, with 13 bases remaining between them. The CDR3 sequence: CASSWDLTSEQYF. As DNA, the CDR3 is TGTGCCAGCAGCTGGGACCTTACTTCCGAGCAGTACTTC.

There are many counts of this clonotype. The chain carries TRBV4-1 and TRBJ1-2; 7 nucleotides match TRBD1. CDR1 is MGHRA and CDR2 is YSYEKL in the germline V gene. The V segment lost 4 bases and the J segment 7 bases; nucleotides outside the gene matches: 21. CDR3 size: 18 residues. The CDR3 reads CASSLLSATGPLRAGYTF. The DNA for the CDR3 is TGCGCCAGCAGCCTCCTCTCCGCGACAGGGCCACTTAGGGCTGGCTACACCTTC.

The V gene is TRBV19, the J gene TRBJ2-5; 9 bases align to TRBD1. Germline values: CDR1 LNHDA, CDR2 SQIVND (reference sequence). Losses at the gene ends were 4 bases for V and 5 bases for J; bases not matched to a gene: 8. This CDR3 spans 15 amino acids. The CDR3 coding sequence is TGTGCCAGTAGTACCGGGACAGGGAACAGGGAGACCCAGTACTTC. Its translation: CASSTGTGNRETQYF.